This T cell receptor beta chain was recorded in a study of blood T cell repertoires in COVID-19. Study summary: There were acute and convalescent COVID-19 samples, and they came from the United States, Italy and Spain. PBMCs, B-cell-depleted T cells, or T cells were the source of the cDNA or gDNA that made up the material.

This clone was observed once. The germline CDR1 and CDR2 sequences are KGHSH and LQKENI. The CDR3 consists of 15 residues. The V end was cut by 2 bases, the J end by 1 base, with 11 bases between. Per the original methods: Estimation of nucleated cell counts was performed using reference gene primer amplification. TCRdb's copy holds only in-frame clones and misses some; the assay was immunoSEQ multiplex PCR. V and J calls and clone size follow that table, whereas D and trimming were derived from the DNA. The data show approximately 300,000 clones, approximately 90% seen once. Individuals drawn from around 25 US areas were about 18 to 89 years old.

The chain links TRBV18 to TRBJ1-1; D is unclear. The sequencing input was PBMCs or T cells enriched from blood (not recorded which). The sequence came from a woman aged 18-29 years who had recovered from COVID-19. Written as DNA, the CDR3 is TGTGCCAGCTCACCATTAGAGATTTCGAACACTGAAGCTTTCTTT. The encoded protein is CASSPLEISNTEAFF. Filled out from reference TRBV18 and TRBJ1-1, the complete variable domain reads NAGVMQNPRHLVRRRGQEARLRCSPMKGHSHVYWYRQLPEEGLKFMVYLQKENIIDESGMPKERFSAEFPKEGPSILRIQQVVRGDSAAYFCASSPLEISNTEAFFGQGTRLTVV.